This T cell receptor beta chain was found in a study of T cell responses to AZD1222 COVID-19 vaccine. Study conclusions and caveats: Possibly, clonal diversity was underestimated; donors were largely white British and included more females. The study found vaccine-associated CD4 TCRs spanning spike, dominant at 160-218 and 743-854.

With respect to this clone: The antigen remains unidentified.

The assay was immunoSEQ multiplex PCR, and TCRdb's table has in-frame clones only and misses some. Here the sample spans about 190,000 clones, approximately 92% being singletons. V trimming: 11 bases; J trimming: 7 bases; junction bases outside the gene matches: 8. The CDR3 length is 12 residues. The material sequenced was peripheral blood, taken on day 0 of AZD1222 vaccination. The chain joins TRBV12-3 or TRBV12-4 to TRBJ1-5; TRBD1 matches at 7 bases. This receptor was identified in an adult in good health. CDR3 DNA: TGTGCCGCAGGGCAGGGGGACCAGCCCCAGCATTTT. Translation gives CAAGQGDQPQHF.